The present T cell receptor (beta chain) was sequenced within a study of blood T cell repertoires in COVID-19. Study-level background: The study drew acute and convalescent COVID-19 samples from the United States, Italy and Spain. From T cells, B-cell-depleted T cells, or PBMCs came the material, which was cDNA or gDNA.

In the source study's methods: Reference gene primer amplification gave nucleated cell count estimates. Assay used: immunoSEQ multiplex PCR; TCRdb lists only in-frame clones, some missing. Clonal size and the V and J genes are those of that table, whereas D and trimming came from the DNA. The repertoire has some 150,000 clones, about 79% of them found once; the top ten carry roughly 29%. The sample was peripheral blood. This receptor was identified in a woman aged 60-70 years with acute or convalescent COVID-19.

CDR3 DNA: TGTGCCAGCAGCTTAGAAGGGGTCCCTCTCCGCTACGAGCAGTACTTC. Amino acids: CASSLEGVPLRYEQYF. The chain links TRBV7-9 to TRBJ2-7, with a tentative D call TRBD1 (5 bases). Trimming removed 1 base from V and 3 bases from J, with 16 bases in between. The CDR3 sequence is 16 residues long. Per the germline V gene, CDR1 is SEHNR and CDR2 is FQNEAQ (reference sequence). The complete variable domain, with remaining parts taken from reference TRBV7-9 and TRBJ2-7, reads DTGVSQNPRHKITKRGQNVTFRCDPISEHNRLYWYRQTLGQGPEFLTYFQNEAQLEKSRLLSDRFSAERPKGSFSTLEIQRTEQGDSAMYLCASSLEGVPLRYEQYFGPGTRLTVT.